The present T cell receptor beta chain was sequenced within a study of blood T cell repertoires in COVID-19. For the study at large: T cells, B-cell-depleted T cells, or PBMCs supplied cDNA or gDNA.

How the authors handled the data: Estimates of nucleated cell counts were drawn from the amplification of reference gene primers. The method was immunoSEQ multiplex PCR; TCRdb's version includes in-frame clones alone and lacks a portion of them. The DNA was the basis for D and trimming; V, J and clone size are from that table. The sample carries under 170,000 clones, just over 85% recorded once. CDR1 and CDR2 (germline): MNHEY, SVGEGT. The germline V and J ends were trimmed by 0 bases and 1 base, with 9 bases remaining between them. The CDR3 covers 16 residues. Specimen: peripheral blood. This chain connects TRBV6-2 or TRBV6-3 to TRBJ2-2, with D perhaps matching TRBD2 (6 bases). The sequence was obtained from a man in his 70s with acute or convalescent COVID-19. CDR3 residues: CASSYSISGNTGELFF. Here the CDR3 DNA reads TGTGCCAGCAGTTACTCGATTAGCGGGAACACCGGGGAGCTGTTTTTT.